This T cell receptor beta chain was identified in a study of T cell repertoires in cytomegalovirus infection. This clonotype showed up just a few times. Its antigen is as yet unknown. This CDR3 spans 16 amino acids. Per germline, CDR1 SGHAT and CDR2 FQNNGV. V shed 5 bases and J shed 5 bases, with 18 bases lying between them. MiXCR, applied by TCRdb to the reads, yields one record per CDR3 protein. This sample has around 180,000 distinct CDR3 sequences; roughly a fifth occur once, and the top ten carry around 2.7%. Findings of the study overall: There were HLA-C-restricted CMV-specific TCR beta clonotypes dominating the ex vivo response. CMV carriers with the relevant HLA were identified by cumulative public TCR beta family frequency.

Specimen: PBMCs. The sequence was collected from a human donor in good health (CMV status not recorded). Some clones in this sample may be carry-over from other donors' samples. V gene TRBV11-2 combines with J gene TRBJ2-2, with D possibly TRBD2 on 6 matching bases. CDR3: CASSKREGAGTGELFF. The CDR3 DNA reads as TGTGCCAGCAGCAAGAGGGAAGGGGCGGGAACCGGGGAGCTGTTTTTT.